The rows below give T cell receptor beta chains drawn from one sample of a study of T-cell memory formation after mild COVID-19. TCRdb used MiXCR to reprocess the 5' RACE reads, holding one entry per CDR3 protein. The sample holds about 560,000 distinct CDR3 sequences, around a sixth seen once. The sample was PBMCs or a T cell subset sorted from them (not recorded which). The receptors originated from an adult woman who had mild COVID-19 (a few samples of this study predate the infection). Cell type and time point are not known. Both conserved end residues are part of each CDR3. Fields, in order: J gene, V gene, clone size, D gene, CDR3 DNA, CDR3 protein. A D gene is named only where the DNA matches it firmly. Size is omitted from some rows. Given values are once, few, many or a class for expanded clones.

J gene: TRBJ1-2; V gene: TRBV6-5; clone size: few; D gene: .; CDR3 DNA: TGTGCCAGCAGCGAACGGGCAGTAAATGGCTACACCTTC; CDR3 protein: CASSERAVNGYTF
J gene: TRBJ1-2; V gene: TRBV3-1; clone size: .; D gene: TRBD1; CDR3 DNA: TGTGCCAGCGGCCGGACAGGGGCCAACTATGGCTACACCTTC; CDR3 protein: CASGRTGANYGYTF
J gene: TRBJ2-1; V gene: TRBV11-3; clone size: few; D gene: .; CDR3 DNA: TGTGCCAGCAGCGGGACATTTGTCTCCTACAATGAGCAGTTCTTC; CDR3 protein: CASSGTFVSYNEQFF
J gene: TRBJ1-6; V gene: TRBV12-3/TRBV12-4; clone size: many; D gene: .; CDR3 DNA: TGTGCCAGCAGTTTGGCGTGGGGTGGCAATTCACCCCTCCACTTT; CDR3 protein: CASSLAWGGNSPLHF
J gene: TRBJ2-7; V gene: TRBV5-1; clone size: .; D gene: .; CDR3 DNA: TGCGCCAGCAGCTACTCCGGGACAACAACCTACGAGCAGTACTTC; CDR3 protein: CASSYSGTTTYEQYF
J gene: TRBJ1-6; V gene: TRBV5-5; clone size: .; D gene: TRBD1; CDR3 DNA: TGTGCCAGCAGCTTGCAGGGGGCACCCCTCCACTTT; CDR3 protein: CASSLQGAPLHF
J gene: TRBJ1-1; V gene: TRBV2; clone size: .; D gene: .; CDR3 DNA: TGTGCCAGCAGTGAGAAAGAACCAGGGAAAACTGAAGCTTTCTTT; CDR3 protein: CASSEKEPGKTEAFF
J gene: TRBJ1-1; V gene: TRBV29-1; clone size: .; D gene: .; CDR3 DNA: TGCAGCGTCCCTACAGTCGAAGGGTGGTGGACTGAAGCTTTCTTT; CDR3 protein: CSVPTVEGWWTEAFF
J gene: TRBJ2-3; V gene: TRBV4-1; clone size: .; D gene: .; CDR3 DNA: TGCGCCAGCAGCGACGGGTCTTCAACTTACACAGATACGCAGTATTTT; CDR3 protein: CASSDGSSTYTDTQYF
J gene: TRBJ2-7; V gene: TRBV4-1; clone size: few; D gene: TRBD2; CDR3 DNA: TGCGCCAGCAGCCAGGAGAGGGACCAGCGGGGGCTTTACGAGCAGTACTTC; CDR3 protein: CASSQERDQRGLYEQYF
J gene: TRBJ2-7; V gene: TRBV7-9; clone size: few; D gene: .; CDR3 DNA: TGTGCCAGCAGCTTAGGTGTGCGGGCCTCGTACGAGCAGTACTTC; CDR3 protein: CASSLGVRASYEQYF
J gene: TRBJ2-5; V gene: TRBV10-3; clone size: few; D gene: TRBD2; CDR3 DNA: TGTGCCATCAGTGAGTCTCCTAGCGGGGAAGAGACCCAGTACTTC; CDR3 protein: CAISESPSGEETQYF
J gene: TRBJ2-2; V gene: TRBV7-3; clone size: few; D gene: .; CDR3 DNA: TGTGCCAGCAGCCATACATGGGCCGGGGAGCTGTTTTTT; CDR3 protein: CASSHTWAGELFF
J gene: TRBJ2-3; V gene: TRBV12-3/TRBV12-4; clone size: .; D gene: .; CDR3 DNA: TGTGCCAGCAGTTTGGGGGGCACAGATATGCAGTATTTT; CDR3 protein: CASSLGGTDMQYF
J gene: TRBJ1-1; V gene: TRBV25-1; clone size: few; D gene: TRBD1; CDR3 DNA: TGTGCCAGCAGTGAGGTCAGGGGGCTAAACACTGAAGCTTTCTTT; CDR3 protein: CASSEVRGLNTEAFF
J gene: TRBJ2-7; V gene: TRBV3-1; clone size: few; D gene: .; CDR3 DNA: TGTGCCAGCAGCCAAGATGTGAGGGTCCAGGAGCAGTACTTC; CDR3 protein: CASSQDVRVQEQYF
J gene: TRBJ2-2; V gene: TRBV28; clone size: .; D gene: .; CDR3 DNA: TGTGCCAGCACCCCTGTAGGCGTAAGGGAGCTGTTTTTT; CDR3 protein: CASTPVGVRELFF
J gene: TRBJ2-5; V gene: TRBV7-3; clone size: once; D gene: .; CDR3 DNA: TGTGCCAGCAGCGTATGGTTCGGGGAGGCCCAGTACTTC; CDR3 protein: CASSVWFGEAQYF
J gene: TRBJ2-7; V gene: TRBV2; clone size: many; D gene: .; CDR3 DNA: TGTGCCAGCAGTGAGGCAGGGCCCTACGAGCAGTACTTC; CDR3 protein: CASSEAGPYEQYF
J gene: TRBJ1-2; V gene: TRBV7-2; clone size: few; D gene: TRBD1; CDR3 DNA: TGTGCCAGCTCCCAGGGGGGGGGTAACAACTATGGCTACACCTTC; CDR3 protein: CASSQGGGNNYGYTF
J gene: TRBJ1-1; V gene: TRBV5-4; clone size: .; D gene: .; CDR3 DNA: TGTGCCAGCAGCTCCTCATTCCGGGACTTGAACACTGAAGCTTTCTTT; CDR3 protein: CASSSSFRDLNTEAFF
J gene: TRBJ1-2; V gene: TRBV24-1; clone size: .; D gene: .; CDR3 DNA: TGTGCCACCAGTCACAGGGACACCTATGGCTACACCTTC; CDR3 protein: CATSHRDTYGYTF
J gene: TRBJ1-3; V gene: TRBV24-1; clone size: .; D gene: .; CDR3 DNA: TGTGCCACCAGTGACCCTGCGGACCGGAGCGACACCATATATTTT; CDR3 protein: CATSDPADRSDTIYF
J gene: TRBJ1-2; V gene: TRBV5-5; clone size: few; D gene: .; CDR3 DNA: TGTGCCAGCAGCTTGGCTCCTAACTATGGCTACACCTTC; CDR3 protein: CASSLAPNYGYTF
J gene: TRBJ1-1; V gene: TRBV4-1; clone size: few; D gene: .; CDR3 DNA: TGCGCCAGCAGCCATCGACGGGGGTGGGAAGCTTTCTTT; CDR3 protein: CASSHRRGWEAFF
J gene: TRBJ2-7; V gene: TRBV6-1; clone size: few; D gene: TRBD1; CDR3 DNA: TGTGCCAGCGCCCCCGGACAGGGCTACGAGCAGTACTTC; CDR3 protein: CASAPGQGYEQYF
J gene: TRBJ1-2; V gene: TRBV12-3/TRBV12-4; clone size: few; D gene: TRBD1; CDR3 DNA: TGTGCCAGCAGCGGACAGGGGTATAATGGCTACACCTTC; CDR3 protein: CASSGQGYNGYTF
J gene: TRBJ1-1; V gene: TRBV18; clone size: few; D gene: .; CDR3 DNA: TGTGCCAGCTCCCCCGGGGCCGTCCCCACTGAAGCTTTCTTT; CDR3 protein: CASSPGAVPTEAFF
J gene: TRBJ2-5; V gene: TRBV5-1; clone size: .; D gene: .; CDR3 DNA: TGCGCCAGCAGCCGAGGACAGTTAGAAGAGACCCAGTACTTC; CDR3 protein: CASSRGQLEETQYF
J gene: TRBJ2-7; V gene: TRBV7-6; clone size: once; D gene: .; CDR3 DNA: TGTGCCAGCAGCCACGGGAACTCCTACGAGCAGTACTTC; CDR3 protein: CASSHGNSYEQYF
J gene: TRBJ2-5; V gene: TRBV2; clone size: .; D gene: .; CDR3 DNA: TGTGCCAGCAGTGATAAGAAAGAGACCCAGTACTTC; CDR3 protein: CASSDKKETQYF
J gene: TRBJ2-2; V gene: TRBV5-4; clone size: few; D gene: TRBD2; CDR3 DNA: TGTGCCAGCAGCTTAATAGCGGGGAACACCGGGGAGCTGTTTTTT; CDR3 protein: CASSLIAGNTGELFF
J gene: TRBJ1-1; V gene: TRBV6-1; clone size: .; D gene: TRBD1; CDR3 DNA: TGTGCCAGCAGTCTCTGGACAGGGGATGAAGCTTTCTTT; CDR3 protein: CASSLWTGDEAFF
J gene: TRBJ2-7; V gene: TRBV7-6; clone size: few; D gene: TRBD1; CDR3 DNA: TGTGCCAGCAGCTTAAAAGAACCGGGACAGGGAAACTACGAGCAGTACTTC; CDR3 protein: CASSLKEPGQGNYEQYF
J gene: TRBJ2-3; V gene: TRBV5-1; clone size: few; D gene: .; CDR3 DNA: TGCGCCAGCAGCGCCTCGTATGGGACAGATACGCAGTATTTT; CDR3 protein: CASSASYGTDTQYF
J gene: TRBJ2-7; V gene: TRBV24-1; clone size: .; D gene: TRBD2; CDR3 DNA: TGTGCCACCAGTGATTCTCTAGCGGGGCCGTACGAGCAGTACTTC; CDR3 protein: CATSDSLAGPYEQYF
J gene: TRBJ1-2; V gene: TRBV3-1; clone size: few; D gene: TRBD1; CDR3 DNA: TGTGCCAGCGGGGCAGGGGGTAACTATGGCTACACCTTC; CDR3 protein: CASGAGGNYGYTF
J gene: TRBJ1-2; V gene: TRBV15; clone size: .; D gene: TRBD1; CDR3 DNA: TGTGCCACCAGCAGAGATAGGGGACAGGGGAAAATAGGCGATGGCTACACCTTC; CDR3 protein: CATSRDRGQGKIGDGYTF
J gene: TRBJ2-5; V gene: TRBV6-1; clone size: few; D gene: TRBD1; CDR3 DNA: TGTGCCAGCAGTGAGGAGGACAGGGGGTACCAAGAGACCCAGTACTTC; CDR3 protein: CASSEEDRGYQETQYF
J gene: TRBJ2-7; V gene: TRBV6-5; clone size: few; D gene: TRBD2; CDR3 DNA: TGTGCCAGCAGTTACGGCGGGGGAGTGGGGGGTTTTACCCTCACCTACGAGCAGTACTTC; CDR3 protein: CASSYGGGVGGFTLTYEQYF
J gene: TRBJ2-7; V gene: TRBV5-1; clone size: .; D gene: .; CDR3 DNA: TGCGCCAGCAGCGTGACCGACGGCTACTACGAGCAGTACTTC; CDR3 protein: CASSVTDGYYEQYF
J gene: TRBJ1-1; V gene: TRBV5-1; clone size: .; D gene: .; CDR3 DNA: TGCGCCAGCAGCTTGTCTCCGGAGACGAACACTGAAGCTTTCTTT; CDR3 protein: CASSLSPETNTEAFF